One sample yielded the 20 T cell receptor beta chains listed below, sequenced in a study of early T cells in non-severe SARS-CoV-2 infection. TCRdb fed the 5' RACE reads into MiXCR, producing one record per CDR3 protein. The data contain roughly 40,000 distinct CDR3 sequences, less than 8.5% of them seen just once; the ten biggest clones take up 7% to 10%. Sequences were obtained from whole blood. These receptors were obtained from an adult who was a healthcare worker with PCR-confirmed SARS-CoV-2 infection or an uninfected control (not recorded which).

This clonotype has more than one count but fewer than ten. The rearrangement uses TRBV18 and TRBJ2-5, with 12 bases identical to TRBD2. This CDR3 comprises 16 residues. The germline CDR1 and CDR2 sequences are KGHSH and LQKENI. The J segment lost 4 bases and the V segment lost 2 bases, leaving 5 bases of the junction unmatched. DNA of the CDR3: TGTGCCAGCTCACCAATAGCGACTAGCGGGGGAGAGACCCAGTACTTC. Its translation: CASSPIATSGGETQYF. Full variable domain (remainder filled in from reference TRBV18 and TRBJ2-5): NAGVMQNPRHLVRRRGQEARLRCSPMKGHSHVYWYRQLPEEGLKFMVYLQKENIIDESGMPKERFSAEFPKEGPSILRIQQVVRGDSAAYFCASSPIATSGGETQYFGPGTRLLVL.

A note on this clonotype: This could be a read error, since a much larger clone is one nucleotide away. The gene calls are TRBV24-1 and TRBJ2-2; D is perhaps TRBD1 (6 bases). Germline CDR1 reads KGHDR; CDR2 reads SFDVKD. V lost 9 bases and J 6 bases, leaving 13 bases between the germline ends. There are 13 residues in the CDR3. This CDR3 is CATAGTLAGELFF. CDR3 nucleotide sequence: TGTGCCACCGCCGGGACACTCGCCGGGGAGCTGTTTTTT.

This clonotype was counted a few times. The chain employs TRBV5-1 and TRBJ2-5; 7 bases are a match to TRBD2. Unmatched junction bases numbered 11, after V lost 0 bases and J lost 3 bases. Germline V gives CDR1 SGHRS, CDR2 YFSETQ. The CDR3 loop spans 17 amino acids. CDR3 protein: CASSLVPSGTREETQYF. In DNA, the CDR3 is TGCGCCAGCAGCTTGGTGCCTAGCGGTACCCGGGAAGAGACCCAGTACTTC.

The chain is built from TRBV6-2 or TRBV6-3 and TRBJ1-1; D is uncertain. V lost 0 bases and J 0 bases, leaving 14 bases between the germline ends. This CDR3 contains 17 residues. The germline V gene encodes CDR1 MNHEY and CDR2 SVGEGT. CDR3 residues: CASSYSRGFALNTEAFF. CDR3 in DNA: TGTGCCAGCAGTTACTCTCGGGGATTTGCTCTGAACACTGAAGCTTTCTTT.

This clonotype was recorded a few times. The J gene is TRBJ2-6, the V gene TRBV6-2 or TRBV6-3; D is ambiguous. CDR3 length equals 16 residues. Per the germline V gene, CDR1 is MNHEY and CDR2 is SVGEGT. Trimming stripped 4 bases from V and 0 bases from J, with 10 bases between. The CDR3 region has the DNA TGTGCCAGCAGTTTGGGTCCGGACTCTGGGGCCAACGTCCTGACTTTC. Its translation is CASSLGPDSGANVLTF.

This clonotype came up many times. The rearrangement uses TRBV23-1 and TRBJ2-1; D is unclear. TRBV23-1 is noted as an ORF with a role that remains uncertain. The CDR3 runs 16 residues. Trimming removed 7 bases from V and 6 bases from J, with 22 bases in between. The CDR3 coding sequence is TGCGCCAGCAACCTGCCTCGTGGCCAACTATTCAATGAGCAGTTCTTC. It yields the protein CASNLPRGQLFNEQFF.

The V gene is TRBV20-1, the J gene TRBJ2-6; 10 nucleotides match TRBD2. J gave up 2 bases and V 6 bases, and 10 bases lay outside the gene matches. From germline, CDR1 is DFQATT and CDR2 SNEGSKA (reference sequence). The CDR3 has 17 residues. Here the CDR3 reads CSAPTSGLYTGANVLTF. As DNA, the CDR3 is TGCAGTGCCCCGACTAGCGGGCTATATACTGGGGCCAACGTCCTGACTTTC.

This clonotype was observed a few times. The V gene is TRBV12-3 or TRBV12-4, the J gene TRBJ2-7; 10 positions match TRBD1. J gave up 6 bases and V 5 bases, and 7 bases lay outside the gene matches. CDR3 length equals 14 residues. This chain's CDR3 is CASSLGQGYREQYF. The CDR3 bases are TGTGCCAGCAGTCTGGGACAGGGGTACCGCGAGCAGTACTTC.

This clonotype was counted many times. CDR3 DNA: TGTGCCAGCAGCCAAGACAGGGTGAACAATGAGCAGTTCTTC. This gives the protein CASSQDRVNNEQFF. V is TRBV3-1 and J is TRBJ2-1; D may be TRBD1 (5 bases). V shed 0 bases and J shed 5 bases, with 8 bases lying between them. CDR1 and CDR2 from the germline V gene are LGHDT and YNNKEL (reference sequence). The CDR3 has 14 residues.

In this sample, this clonotype turned up many times. The rearrangement links TRBV28 to TRBJ1-1; D gene ambiguous. Germline loops: CDR1 MDHEN, CDR2 SYDVKM. The V end lost 6 bases, the J end lost 4 bases, and 15 bases lay between the germline ends. This CDR3 comprises 14 residues. The CDR3 reads CASSLTPGRTEAFF. The CDR3 DNA sequence: TGTGCCAGCAGCCTGACCCCGGGCCGCACTGAAGCTTTCTTT.

Ten or more counts support this clonotype. The rearrangement uses TRBV12-3 or TRBV12-4 and TRBJ1-5; no definite D call. The V and J ends lost 6 bases and 6 bases respectively, with 9 bases between them. The CDR3 is 12 residues long. The CDR3, as DNA: TGTGCCAGCAGCAATGTAGGTCAGCCCCAGCATTTT. It is translated as CASSNVGQPQHF.

This clonotype was seen at least ten times. The CDR3 sequence is CASSRDSAYSPLHF. The CDR3 DNA follows: TGTGCCAGCAGCCGCGACTCAGCCTATTCACCCCTCCACTTT. The chain has TRBV5-5 and TRBJ1-6; no firm D call. The CDR3 consists of 14 residues. V lost 4 bases and J 8 bases, leaving 13 bases between the germline ends. CDR1 SGHKS and CDR2 YYEKEE come from the germline V gene (reference sequence).

Ten or more counts support this clonotype. The genes are TRBV29-1 and TRBJ1-2, with TRBD1 matching over 7 bases. Trimming cost V 7 bases and J 3 bases; bases outside gene matches: 2. The germline V gene has CDR1 SQVTM and CDR2 ANQGSEA. The CDR3 is 11 amino acids. CDR3: CSAGQDYGYTF. The DNA for the CDR3 is TGCAGCGCCGGACAGGACTATGGCTACACCTTC.

This clonotype was recorded many times. J is TRBJ1-5 and V is TRBV20-1; no clear D. The germline gives CDR1 DFQATT, CDR2 SNEGSKA (reference sequence). The CDR3 runs 13 residues. V was cut by 4 bases and J by 2 bases, with 9 bases left in between. The CDR3 DNA sequence: TGCAGTGCTATTCGGGCAGGCAATCAGCCCCAGCATTTT. Translating gives CSAIRAGNQPQHF.

This clonotype was recorded at least ten times. J is TRBJ2-7 and V is TRBV12-3 or TRBV12-4, with 7 positions matching TRBD1. This CDR3 contains 15 residues. The junction had 12 bases not matched to a gene; V was cut back by 6 bases and J by 4 bases. CDR3 coding DNA: TGTGCCAGCAGCCGACAGGGAGAACTACTGTACGAGCAGTACTTC. It codes for CASSRQGELLYEQYF.

This clonotype occurred many times. The genes are TRBV4-3 and TRBJ2-7; D is uncertain. The CDR3 loop spans 16 amino acids. Germline V CDR1 and CDR2: LGHNA, YSLEER. The V gene lost 0 bases and the J gene lost 1 base, with 13 bases spanning the gap. The CDR3 here is CASSQDLDHRSYEQYF. The CDR3 DNA follows: TGCGCCAGCAGCCAAGATCTGGACCATAGATCCTACGAGCAGTACTTC.

At least ten counts were recorded for this clonotype. The chain joins TRBV28 to TRBJ2-7; D not resolved. The germline gives CDR1 MDHEN, CDR2 SYDVKM. V was cut by 10 bases and J by 4 bases, with 20 bases left in between. CDR3 length equals 14 residues. As DNA, the CDR3 is TGTGCCACCCTAAGTAGGGTCCCGTTTTACGAGCAGTACTTC. It is translated as CATLSRVPFYEQYF.

Many counts were recorded for this clonotype. The chain employs TRBV7-8 and TRBJ1-2; tentatively, D is TRBD1 (6 bases). The CDR3 has 16 amino acids. CDR1 and CDR2 (germline): SGHVS, FQNEAQ. Trimming removed 3 bases at V and 2 bases at J, with 16 bases between. The CDR3 DNA reads TGTGCCAGCAGCTTGGGCAGGGGCGAAGGCAACTATGGCTACACCTTC. This sequence encodes CASSLGRGEGNYGYTF.

This chain uses TRBV3-1 with TRBJ2-1; 10 bases are a match to TRBD2. Per the germline V gene, CDR1 is LGHDT and CDR2 is YNNKEL (reference sequence). The trim removed 1 base at V and 2 bases at J, leaving 2 bases unmatched. This CDR3 is built from 16 residues. The DNA for the CDR3 is TGTGCCAGCAGCCAAGCCCTAGCGGGGGCCTACAATGAGCAGTTCTTC. It codes for CASSQALAGAYNEQFF.

The chain recombines TRBV3-1 with TRBJ1-1, with 8 positions matching TRBD1. With 4 bases clipped from V and 1 base from J, the junction kept 5 bases outside the gene matches. This CDR3 has 15 amino acids. The germline CDR1 and CDR2 sequences are LGHDT and YNNKEL (reference sequence). The CDR3 is CASSRGDRRNTEAFF. The CDR3 DNA reads TGTGCCAGCAGCCGGGGGGACAGGAGGAACACTGAAGCTTTCTTT.